This T cell receptor (beta chain) was sequenced during a study of cytomegalovirus exposure and HLA in healthy donors. The junction had 11 bases not matched to a gene; V was cut back by 0 bases and J by 2 bases. Germline CDR1 is MGHRA and CDR2 is YSYEKL. CDR3 size: 20 residues. Both 60 Vbeta primers and 13 Jbeta primers went into the PCR. Method: immunoSEQ multiplex PCR; TCRdb's copy keeps in-frame clones and lacks some. This sample has approximately 88,000 clones, with 65% to 85% found just once. The sequenced sample was PBMCs. This receptor was taken from a man between 18 and 29 years old in good health and CMV-seronegative. The V and J genes are TRBV4-1 and TRBJ2-6, with 9 nucleotides matching TRBD1. CDR3 in DNA: TGCGCCAGCAGCCAAGATGAGGGGGACAGGGTAGGGACTGGGGCCAACGTCCTGACTTTC. As protein: CASSQDEGDRVGTGANVLTF.